Below are 6 T cell receptor beta chains sequenced from a single sample in a study of response to subunit inactivated influenza vaccine. Using its own MiXCR run on the RT-PCR reads, TCRdb lists one record per CDR3 protein. The data contain a few hundred thousand distinct CDR3 sequences, about 14% of them singletons. The source material was PBMCs from blood, sampled 11 to 12 days after vaccination. Receptors were obtained from a man aged 45 to 65 who received an inactivated influenza vaccine.

The sample holds many counts of this clonotype. The V call is TRBV5-1, the J call TRBJ2-7; D may match TRBD1 or TRBD2 (5 bases each). Germline V gene sequence: CDR1 SGHRS, CDR2 YFSETQ. This CDR3 contains 14 residues. V was pared by 0 bases and J by 9 bases, with 16 bases between. CDR3 nucleotide sequence: TGCGCCAGCAGCTTGGGGGGACGCGAGTATCCGCAGTACTTC. Translation: CASSLGGREYPQYF.

The chain uses TRBV24-1 and TRBJ2-2; D perhaps matches TRBD1 (5 bases). The V gene lost 5 bases and the J gene lost 4 bases, with 19 bases spanning the gap. The CDR3 covers 17 residues. Germline V gives CDR1 KGHDR, CDR2 SFDVKD. For the CDR3, the DNA is TGTGCCACCAGTGCCCTGCATGGGGCGCAGGTCACCGGGGAGCTGTTTTTT. It translates to CATSALHGAQVTGELFF.

The CDR3: CASSPLRVSTEAFF. DNA of the CDR3: TGTGCCAGCAGTCCGCTCAGGGTTAGTACTGAAGCTTTCTTT. This chain connects TRBV12-3 or TRBV12-4 to TRBJ1-1, with TRBD1 as a possible D gene (5 bases). Trimming cost V 5 bases and J 5 bases, with 15 bases left between them. There are 14 residues in the CDR3.

This clonotype occurred many times. The rearrangement links TRBV29-1 to TRBJ1-1, with 8 bases aligning to TRBD1. The CDR3 spans 12 residues. J was trimmed by 6 bases and V by 7 bases; bases with no gene match: 7. Per the germline V gene, CDR1 is SQVTM and CDR2 is ANQGSEA. The CDR3 nucleotides are TGCAGCGCCGGACAGGGCGGGGCTGAAGCTTTCTTT. It encodes CSAGQGGAEAFF.

Only a few counts were recorded for this clonotype. CDR3 DNA sequence: TGTGCCAGCAGCTTTCTGGACCTTATCTCCTACGAGCAGTACTTC. Its protein is CASSFLDLISYEQYF. The J gene is TRBJ2-7, the V gene TRBV5-6; D unclear. The CDR3 is 15 residues long. V gave up 2 bases and J gave up 0 bases, with 12 bases separating them. Germline V gives CDR1 SGHDT, CDR2 YYEEEE.

The CDR3 bases are TGTGCCAGCAGCTGGCGGGGGACGGACATGGATACGCAGTATTTT. It codes for CASSWRGTDMDTQYF. The chain has TRBV5-4 and TRBJ2-3; 7 bases are shared with TRBD2. J gave up 6 bases and V 3 bases, and 10 bases lay outside the gene matches. The CDR3 has 15 residues. CDR1 SGHNT and CDR2 YYREEE come from the germline V gene (reference sequence).